This T cell receptor (beta chain) was identified in a study of T cell changes during pregnancy in multiple sclerosis. Only in-frame clones appear in the TCRdb table, and some are missing; sequencing was by immunoSEQ multiplex PCR. The sample shows 36,000 or so clones, more than 75% of them seen only once. The CDR3 spans 16 residues. After removal of 3 bases from V and 4 bases from J, the junction contained 10 bases not matched to a gene. CDR1 and CDR2 (germline): KGHSH, LQKENI. This clonotype was sampled from a female donor with multiple sclerosis, enrolled in a pregnancy study. Here the sequenced sample was CD4+ T cells from peripheral blood mononuclear cells, taken in the first trimester of pregnancy. The genes are TRBV18 and TRBJ2-3, with 7 nucleotides matching TRBD1. CDR3 sequence (DNA): TGTGCCAGCTCACCTCTACCAGGGGGTTCAGCAGATACGCAGTATTTT. Translated, it gives CASSPLPGGSADTQYF. Together with reference TRBV18 and TRBJ2-3, the CDR3 gives the full variable domain: NAGVMQNPRHLVRRRGQEARLRCSPMKGHSHVYWYRQLPEEGLKFMVYLQKENIIDESGMPKERFSAEFPKEGPSILRIQQVVRGDSAAYFCASSPLPGGSADTQYFGPGTRLTVL.